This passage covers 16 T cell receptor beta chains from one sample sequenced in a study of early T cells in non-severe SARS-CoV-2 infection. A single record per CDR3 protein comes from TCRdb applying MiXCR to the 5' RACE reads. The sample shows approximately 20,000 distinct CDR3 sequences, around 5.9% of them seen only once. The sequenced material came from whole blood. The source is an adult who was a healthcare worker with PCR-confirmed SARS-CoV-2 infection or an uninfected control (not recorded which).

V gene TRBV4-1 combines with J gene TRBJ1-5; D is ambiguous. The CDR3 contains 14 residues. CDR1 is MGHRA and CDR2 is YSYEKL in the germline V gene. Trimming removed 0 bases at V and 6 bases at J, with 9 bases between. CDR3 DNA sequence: TGCGCCAGCAGCCAAGACGTGGAGAGTCAGCCCCAGCATTTT. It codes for CASSQDVESQPQHF.

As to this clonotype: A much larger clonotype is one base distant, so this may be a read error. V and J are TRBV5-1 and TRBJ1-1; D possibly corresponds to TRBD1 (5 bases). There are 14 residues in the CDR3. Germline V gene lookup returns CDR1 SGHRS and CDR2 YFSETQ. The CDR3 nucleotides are TGCGACAGCAGCTTGGGGCAGGAGAACACTGAAGCTTTCTTT. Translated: CDSSLGQENTEAFF.

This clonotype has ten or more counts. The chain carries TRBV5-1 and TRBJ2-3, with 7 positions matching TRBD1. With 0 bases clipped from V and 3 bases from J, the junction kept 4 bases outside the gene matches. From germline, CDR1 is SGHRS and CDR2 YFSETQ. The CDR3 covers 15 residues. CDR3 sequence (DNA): TGCGCCAGCAGCTTGGCCGGGGACAGAACAGATACGCAGTATTTT. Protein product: CASSLAGDRTDTQYF.

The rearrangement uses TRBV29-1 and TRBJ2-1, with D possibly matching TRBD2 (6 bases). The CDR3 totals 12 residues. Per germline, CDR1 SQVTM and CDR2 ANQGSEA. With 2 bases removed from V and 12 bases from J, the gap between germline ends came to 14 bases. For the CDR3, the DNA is TGCAGCGTTGAAACAGACGTGGGGGGGCAGTTCTTC. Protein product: CSVETDVGGQFF.

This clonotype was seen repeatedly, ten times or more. The CDR3 is CASSMDSYNSPLHF. The CDR3 nucleotides read TGTGCCAGCAGTATGGACAGCTATAATTCACCCCTCCACTTT. V usage is TRBV2 and J usage is TRBJ1-6, with D possibly TRBD1 on 6 matching bases. Germline V lookup: CDR1 SNHLY, CDR2 FYNNEI. The CDR3 is made up of 14 amino acids. V lost 5 bases to trimming and J lost 3 bases, with 8 bases between them.

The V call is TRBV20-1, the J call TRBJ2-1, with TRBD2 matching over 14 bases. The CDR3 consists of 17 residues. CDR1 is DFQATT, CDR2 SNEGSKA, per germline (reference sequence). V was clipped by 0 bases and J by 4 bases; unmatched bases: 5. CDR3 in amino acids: CSAREMTSGRVYNEQFF. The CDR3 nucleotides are TGCAGTGCTAGAGAGATGACTAGCGGGAGGGTTTACAATGAGCAGTTCTTC.

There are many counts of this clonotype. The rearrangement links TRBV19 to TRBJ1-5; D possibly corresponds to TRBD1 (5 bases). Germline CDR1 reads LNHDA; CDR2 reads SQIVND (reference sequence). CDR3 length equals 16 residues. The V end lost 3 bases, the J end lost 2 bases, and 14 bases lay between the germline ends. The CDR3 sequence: CASSMDPSRGNQPQHF. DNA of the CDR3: TGTGCCAGTAGTATGGATCCTTCCAGGGGCAATCAGCCCCAGCATTTT. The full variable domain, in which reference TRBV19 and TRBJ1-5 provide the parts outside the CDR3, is DGGITQSPKYLFRKEGQNVTLSCEQNLNHDAMYWYRQDPGQGLRLIYYSQIVNDFQKGDIAEGYSVSREKKESFPLTVTSAQKNPTAFYLCASSMDPSRGNQPQHFGDGTRLSIL.

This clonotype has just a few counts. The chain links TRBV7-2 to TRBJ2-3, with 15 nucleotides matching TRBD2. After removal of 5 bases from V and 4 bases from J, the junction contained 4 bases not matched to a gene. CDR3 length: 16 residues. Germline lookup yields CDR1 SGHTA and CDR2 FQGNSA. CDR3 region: CASSQGLAGGADTQYF. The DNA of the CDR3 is TGTGCCAGCAGCCAGGGACTAGCGGGAGGTGCAGATACGCAGTATTTT.

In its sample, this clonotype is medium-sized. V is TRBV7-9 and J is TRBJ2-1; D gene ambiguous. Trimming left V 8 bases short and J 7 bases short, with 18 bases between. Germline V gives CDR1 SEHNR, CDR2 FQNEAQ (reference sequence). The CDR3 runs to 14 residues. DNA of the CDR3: TGTGCCAGCTCAGACTCGCCAAATACTAATGAGCAGTTCTTC. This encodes CASSDSPNTNEQFF. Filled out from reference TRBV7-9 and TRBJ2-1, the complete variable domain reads DTGVSQNPRHKITKRGQNVTFRCDPISEHNRLYWYRQTLGQGPEFLTYFQNEAQLEKSRLLSDRFSAERPKGSFSTLEIQRTEQGDSAMYLCASSDSPNTNEQFFGPGTRLTVL.

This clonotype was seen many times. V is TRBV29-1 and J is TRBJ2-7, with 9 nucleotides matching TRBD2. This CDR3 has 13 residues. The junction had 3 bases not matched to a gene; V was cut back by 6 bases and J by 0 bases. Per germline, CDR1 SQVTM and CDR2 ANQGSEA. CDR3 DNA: TGCAGCGTGTCGGGACTAGCCTCCTACGAGCAGTACTTC. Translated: CSVSGLASYEQYF.

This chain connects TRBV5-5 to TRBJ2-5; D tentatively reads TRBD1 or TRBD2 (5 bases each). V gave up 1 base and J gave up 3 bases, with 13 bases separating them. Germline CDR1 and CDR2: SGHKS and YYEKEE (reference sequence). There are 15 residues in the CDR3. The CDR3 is CASSLRRLGEETQYF. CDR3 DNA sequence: TGTGCCAGCAGCTTGAGAAGGCTGGGGGAAGAGACCCAGTACTTC.

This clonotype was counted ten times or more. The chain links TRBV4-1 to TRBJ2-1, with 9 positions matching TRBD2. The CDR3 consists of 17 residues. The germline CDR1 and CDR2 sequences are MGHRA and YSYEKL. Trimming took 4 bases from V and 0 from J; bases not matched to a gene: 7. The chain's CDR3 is CASSRQGLALSYNEQFF. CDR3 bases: TGCGCCAGCAGCCGTCAAGGACTAGCGCTCTCCTACAATGAGCAGTTCTTC.

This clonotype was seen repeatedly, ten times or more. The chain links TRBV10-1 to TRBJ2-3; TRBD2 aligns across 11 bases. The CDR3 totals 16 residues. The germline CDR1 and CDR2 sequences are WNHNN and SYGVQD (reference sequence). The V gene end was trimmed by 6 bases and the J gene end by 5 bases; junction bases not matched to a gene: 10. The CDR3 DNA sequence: TGCGCCAGCAGAGCTCAACTAGCGGGAGAAGGAGATACGCAGTATTTT. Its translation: CASRAQLAGEGDTQYF.

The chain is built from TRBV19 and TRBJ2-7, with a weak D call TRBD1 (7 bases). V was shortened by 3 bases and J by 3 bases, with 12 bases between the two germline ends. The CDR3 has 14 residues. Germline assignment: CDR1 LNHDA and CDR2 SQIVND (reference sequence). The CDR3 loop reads CASSMSQGGYEQYF. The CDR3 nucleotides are TGTGCCAGTAGTATGTCCCAGGGGGGCTACGAGCAGTACTTC.

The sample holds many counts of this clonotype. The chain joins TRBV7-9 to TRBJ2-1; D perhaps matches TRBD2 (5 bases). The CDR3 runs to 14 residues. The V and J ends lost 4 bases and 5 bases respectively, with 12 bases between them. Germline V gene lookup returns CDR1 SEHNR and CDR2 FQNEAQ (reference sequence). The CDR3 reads CASSSRGSDNEQFF. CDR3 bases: TGTGCCAGCAGCTCCCGTGGTAGCGACAATGAGCAGTTCTTC.

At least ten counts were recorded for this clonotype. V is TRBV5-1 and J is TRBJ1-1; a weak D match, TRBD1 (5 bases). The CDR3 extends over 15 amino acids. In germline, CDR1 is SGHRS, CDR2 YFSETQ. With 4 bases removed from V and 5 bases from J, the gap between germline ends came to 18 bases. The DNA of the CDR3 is TGCGCCAGCAGCACCGACAGCACATCACATACTGAAGCTTTCTTT. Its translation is CASSTDSTSHTEAFF.